The 11 T cell receptor beta chains reported below all come from one sample, sequenced in a study of T cell responses to AZD1222 COVID-19 vaccine. Sequencing was performed with immunoSEQ multiplex PCR; in TCRdb, only in-frame clones are kept and a portion is missing. Seen here are some 180,000 clones, 85% to 95% observed once, and the top ten hold 1.6%. Material: peripheral blood, obtained 28 days after the second AZD1222 dose. The receptors here all came from an adult who received the AZD1222 COVID-19 vaccine.

This clone was seen only once. The rearrangement uses TRBV5-6 and TRBJ1-1; D uncertain. Deletions cut 2 bases from V and 4 bases from J, with 9 bases between. CDR1 and CDR2 (germline): SGHDT, YYEEEE. This CDR3 is built from 13 residues. The CDR3 spells CASSFWQITEAFF. CDR3 nucleotides: TGTGCCAGCAGCTTCTGGCAAATCACTGAAGCTTTCTTT.

Turning to this clone: This same CDR3 is encoded by further DNA sequences in the sample. This sequence joins TRBV24-1 and TRBJ2-3, with 13 bases matching TRBD2. Germline CDR1 is KGHDR and CDR2 is SFDVKD. V was pared by 4 bases and J by 0 bases, with 3 bases of the junction left unmatched. CDR3 length equals 17 residues. CDR3 coding DNA: TGTGCCACCAGTGAGAGGACTAGCGGGAGAAGCACAGATACGCAGTATTTT. This encodes CATSERTSGRSTDTQYF.

This chain connects TRBV23-1 to TRBJ2-5, with 8 bases aligning to TRBD2. TRBV23-1 is sorted into the ORF group, with uncertain function. The CDR3 sequence is 17 residues long. V trimming: 1 base; J trimming: 3 bases; junction bases outside the gene matches: 10. The CDR3 DNA reads as TGCGCCAGCAGTCAATTCCTCCCGGCACTAGCGGAAGAGACCCAGTACTTC. Its protein product is CASSQFLPALAEETQYF.

The chain employs TRBV19 and TRBJ1-1; a weak D match, TRBD1 (5 bases). CDR1 is LNHDA and CDR2 is SQIVND in the germline V gene (reference sequence). The CDR3 has 14 residues. The V end lost 5 bases, the J end lost 1 base, and 11 bases lay between the germline ends. The CDR3 reads CASSRLTGNTEAFF. For the CDR3, the DNA is TGTGCCAGTAGTCGACTAACAGGGAACACTGAAGCTTTCTTT.

This clone has only one observation. The V and J genes are TRBV11-2 and TRBJ2-5, with 7 bases that match TRBD2. Germline assignment: CDR1 SGHAT and CDR2 FQNNGV. This CDR3 has 16 residues. J was trimmed by 5 bases and V by 5 bases; bases with no gene match: 14. CDR3 sequence reads: CASSPDPAGWKETQYF. CDR3 DNA: TGTGCCAGCAGCCCAGACCCAGCGGGGTGGAAGGAGACCCAGTACTTC.

A few counts support this clone. The chain recombines TRBV19 with TRBJ1-2; D uncertain. The CDR3 extends over 14 amino acids. V lost 4 bases and J lost 5, with 14 bases in between. Germline-derived CDR1 and CDR2 are LNHDA and SQIVND (reference sequence). The CDR3 here is CASSTDGNYYGYTF. For the CDR3, the DNA is TGTGCCAGTAGTACCGACGGCAACTATTATGGCTACACCTTC.

V and J are TRBV15 and TRBJ2-1; D gene uncertain. CDR1 is LNHNV and CDR2 is YYDKDF in the germline V gene (reference sequence). The CDR3 sequence is 14 residues long. V was trimmed by 0 bases and J by 7 bases, leaving 10 bases between them. In DNA, the CDR3 is TGTGCCACCAGCAGAGATCGGCAAACTAATGAGCAGTTCTTC. It encodes CATSRDRQTNEQFF.

The chain is built from TRBV6-6 and TRBJ1-2, with D possibly matching TRBD1 (5 bases). Per the germline V gene, CDR1 is MNHNY and CDR2 is SVGAGI (reference sequence). The CDR3 has 16 residues. V shed 2 bases and J shed 7 bases, with 20 bases lying between them. CDR3: CASSYGDRGTWGGYTF. The CDR3 region has the DNA TGTGCCAGCAGTTACGGAGACAGAGGGACCTGGGGTGGCTACACCTTC.

The V and J genes are TRBV29-1 and TRBJ1-2, with no clear D. V was trimmed by 3 bases and J by 0 bases, leaving 8 bases between them. This CDR3 comprises 13 residues. The germline V gene encodes CDR1 SQVTM and CDR2 ANQGSEA. The CDR3 is CSVEDVANYGYTF. CDR3 DNA: TGCAGCGTTGAGGACGTAGCTAACTATGGCTACACCTTC.

V usage is TRBV7-3 and J usage is TRBJ1-2; 8 positions match TRBD1. Per the germline V gene, CDR1 is SGHTA and CDR2 is FQGTGA. This CDR3 is built from 12 residues. J gave up 7 bases and V 3 bases, and 1 base lay outside the gene matches. For the CDR3, the DNA is TGTGCCAGCAGCTTGACAGGGGTTGGCTACACCTTC. This encodes CASSLTGVGYTF.

Comments on this clone: The junction does not match germline at one end; this may be a read error. CDR3 in DNA: TGTGCCAGCAGTTTTGGGTATGGTGACAGACACTTC. Its translation: CASSFGYGDRHF. The chain uses TRBV28 and TRBJ2-7, with a tentative D call TRBD1 (5 bases). CDR3 length equals 12 residues. The V gene's germline CDR1 is MDHEN and CDR2 SYDVKM.